Each of the 3 T cell receptor beta chains below was sequenced from the same sample in a study of human T cells and chemical hapten exposure. Using its own MiXCR run on the RACE reads, TCRdb lists one record per CDR3 protein. The sample includes about 120,000 distinct CDR3 sequences, 9.5% to 13% of them seen just once. Time point noted: patch test 1, 2 weeks after DPC sensitization. Indicated treatment: therapeutic diphenylcyclopropenone sensitization with weekly scalp DPC. Specimen: whole blood, collected in connection with sensitization to the hapten diphenylcyclopropenone (DPC). Source of these receptors: a woman aged 45-65 years with alopecia areata. Some clones in this sample may be carry-over from other donors' samples.

This chain links TRBV29-1 with TRBJ2-5; no clear D. This CDR3 has 11 amino acids. Trimming took 4 bases from V and 4 from J, leaving 7 bases between them. Germline CDR1 is SQVTM and CDR2 is ANQGSEA. The CDR3 protein is CSVVSGETQYF. As DNA, the CDR3 is TGCAGCGTTGTATCGGGAGAGACCCAGTACTTC. Together with reference TRBV29-1 and TRBJ2-5, the CDR3 gives the full variable domain: SAVISQKPSRDICQRGTSLTIQCQVDSQVTMMFWYRQQPGQSLTLIATANQGSEATYESGFVIDKFPISRPNLTFSTLTVSNMSPEDSSIYLCSVVSGETQYFGPGTRLLVL.

This clonotype was seen only a few times. The genes are TRBV5-1 and TRBJ2-1, with D perhaps assigned TRBD1 or TRBD2 (5 bases each). The V end was cut by 9 bases, the J end by 5 bases, with 18 bases between. From germline, CDR1 is SGHRS and CDR2 YFSETQ. The CDR3 extends over 14 amino acids. CDR3 sequence (DNA): TGCGCCACGCGAATGGGGACGTCCGACAATGAGCAGTTCTTC. It specifies CATRMGTSDNEQFF.

The chain carries TRBV7-6 and TRBJ2-3, with D perhaps assigned TRBD1 or TRBD2 (6 bases each). Trimming pared 3 bases from V and 2 bases from J, leaving 18 bases between. Germline V gene sequence: CDR1 SGHVS, CDR2 FNYEAQ. This CDR3 is 17 amino acids long. Written as DNA, the CDR3 is TGTGCCAGCAGCTTCAGGGGTCGGGCGGGGTACACAGATACGCAGTATTTT. Translated, it gives CASSFRGRAGYTDTQYF.